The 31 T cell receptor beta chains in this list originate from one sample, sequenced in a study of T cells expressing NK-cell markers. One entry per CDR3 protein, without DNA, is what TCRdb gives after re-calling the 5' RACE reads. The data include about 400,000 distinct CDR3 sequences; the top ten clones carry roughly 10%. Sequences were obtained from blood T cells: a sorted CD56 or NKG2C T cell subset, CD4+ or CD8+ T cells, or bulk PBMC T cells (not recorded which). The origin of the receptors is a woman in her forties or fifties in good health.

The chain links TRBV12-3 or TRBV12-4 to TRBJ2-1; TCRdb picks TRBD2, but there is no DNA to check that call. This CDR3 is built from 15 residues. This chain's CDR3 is CASSLTSQAYNEQFF.

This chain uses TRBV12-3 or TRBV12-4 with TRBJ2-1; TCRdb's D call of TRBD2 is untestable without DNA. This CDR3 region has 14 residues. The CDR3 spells CASSLGTSDNEQFF.

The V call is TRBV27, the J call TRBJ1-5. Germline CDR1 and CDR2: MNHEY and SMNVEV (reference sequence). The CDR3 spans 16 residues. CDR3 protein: CASSSSAVNSNQPQHF.

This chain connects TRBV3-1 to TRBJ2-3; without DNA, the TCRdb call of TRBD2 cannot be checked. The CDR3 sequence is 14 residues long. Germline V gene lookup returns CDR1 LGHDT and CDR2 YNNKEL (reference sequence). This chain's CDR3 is CASSGDLSTDTQYF.

CDR3 loop: CASSSTVAEMRNEQFF. This sequence joins TRBV7-6 and TRBJ2-1; the D call from TCRdb, TRBD2, cannot be confirmed without DNA. The length of the CDR3 is 16 residues. Germline V gives CDR1 SGHVS, CDR2 FNYEAQ.

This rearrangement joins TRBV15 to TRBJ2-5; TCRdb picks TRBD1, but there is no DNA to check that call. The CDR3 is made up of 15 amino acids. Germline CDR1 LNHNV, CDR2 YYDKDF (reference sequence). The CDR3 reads CATSHPRQGLETQYF.

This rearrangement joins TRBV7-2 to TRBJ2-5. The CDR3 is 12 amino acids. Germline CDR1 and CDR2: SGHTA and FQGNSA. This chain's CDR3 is CASSFFQETQYF.

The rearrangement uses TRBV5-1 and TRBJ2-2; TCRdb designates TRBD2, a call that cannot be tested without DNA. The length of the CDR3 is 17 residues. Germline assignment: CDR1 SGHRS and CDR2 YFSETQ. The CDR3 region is CASSSSGGGSTVGELFF.

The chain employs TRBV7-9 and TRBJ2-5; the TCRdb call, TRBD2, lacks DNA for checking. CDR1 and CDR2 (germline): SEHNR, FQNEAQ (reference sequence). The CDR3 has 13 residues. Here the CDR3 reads CASSPASLETQYF.

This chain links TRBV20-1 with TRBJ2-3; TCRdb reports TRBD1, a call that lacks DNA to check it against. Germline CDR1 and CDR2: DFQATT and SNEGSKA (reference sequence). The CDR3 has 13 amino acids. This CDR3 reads CSAPLKGTDTQYF.

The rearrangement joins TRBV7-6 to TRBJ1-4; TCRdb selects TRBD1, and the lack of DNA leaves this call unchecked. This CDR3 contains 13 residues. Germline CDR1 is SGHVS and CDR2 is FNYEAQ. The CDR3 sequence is CASSSGTVEKLFF.

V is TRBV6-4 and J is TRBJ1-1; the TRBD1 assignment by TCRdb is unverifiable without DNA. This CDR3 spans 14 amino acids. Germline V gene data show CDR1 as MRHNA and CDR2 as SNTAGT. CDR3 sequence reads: CASSPETGNTEAFF.

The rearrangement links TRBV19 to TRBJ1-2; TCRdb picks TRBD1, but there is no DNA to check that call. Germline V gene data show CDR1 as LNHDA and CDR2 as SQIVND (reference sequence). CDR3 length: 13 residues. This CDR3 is CASSQGITSGYTF.

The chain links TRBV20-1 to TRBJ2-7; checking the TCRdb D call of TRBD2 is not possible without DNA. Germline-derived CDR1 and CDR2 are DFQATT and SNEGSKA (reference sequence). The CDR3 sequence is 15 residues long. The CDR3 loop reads CSAWGSSGRDNEQYF.

The CDR3 here is CASSIGTSANREQFF. The chain joins TRBV5-1 to TRBJ2-1; as DNA is missing, the TRBD2 call by TCRdb cannot be tested. The CDR3 consists of 15 residues. Germline V gene data show CDR1 as SGHRS and CDR2 as YFSETQ.

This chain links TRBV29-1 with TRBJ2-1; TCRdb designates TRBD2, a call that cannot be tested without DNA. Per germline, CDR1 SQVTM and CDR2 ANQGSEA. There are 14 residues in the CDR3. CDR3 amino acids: CSARLAGATRNQFF.

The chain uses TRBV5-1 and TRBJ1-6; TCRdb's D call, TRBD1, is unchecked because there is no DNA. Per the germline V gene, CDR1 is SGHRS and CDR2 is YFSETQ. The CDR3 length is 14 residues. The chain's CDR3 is CASSPGSVQSPLHF.

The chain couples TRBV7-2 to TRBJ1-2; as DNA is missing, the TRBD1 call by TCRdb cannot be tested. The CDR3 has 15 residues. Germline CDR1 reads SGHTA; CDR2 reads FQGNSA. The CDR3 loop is CASSSSAGTVYGYTF.

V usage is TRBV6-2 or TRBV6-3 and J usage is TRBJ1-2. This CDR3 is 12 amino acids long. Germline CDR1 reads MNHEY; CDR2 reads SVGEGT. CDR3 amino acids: CASRRVEDGYTF.

CDR3 sequence: CASSQVRGISGYTF. The chain combines TRBV4-1 with TRBJ1-2. This CDR3 is built from 14 residues. Germline loops: CDR1 MGHRA, CDR2 YSYEKL.

This CDR3 is CAWSVGSKNTEAFF. This rearrangement joins TRBV30 to TRBJ1-1. This CDR3 has 14 amino acids. In germline, CDR1 is GTSNPN, CDR2 SVGIG (reference sequence).

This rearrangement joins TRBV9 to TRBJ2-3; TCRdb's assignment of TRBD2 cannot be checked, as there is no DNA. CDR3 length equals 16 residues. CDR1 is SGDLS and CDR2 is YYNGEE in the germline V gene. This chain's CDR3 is CASSVVVGGHAGTQYF.

The CDR3 loop reads CSVGRDNQETQYF. This chain connects TRBV29-1 to TRBJ2-5; TCRdb picks TRBD1, but there is no DNA to check that call. Germline lookup yields CDR1 SQVTM and CDR2 ANQGSEA. The CDR3 is 13 amino acids.

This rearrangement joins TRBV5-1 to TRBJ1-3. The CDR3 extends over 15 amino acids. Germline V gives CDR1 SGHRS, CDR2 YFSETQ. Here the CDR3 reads CASSLTMGSGNTIYF.

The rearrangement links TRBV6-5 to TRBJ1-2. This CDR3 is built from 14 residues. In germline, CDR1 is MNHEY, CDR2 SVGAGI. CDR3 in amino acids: CASSSRTIKDGYTF.

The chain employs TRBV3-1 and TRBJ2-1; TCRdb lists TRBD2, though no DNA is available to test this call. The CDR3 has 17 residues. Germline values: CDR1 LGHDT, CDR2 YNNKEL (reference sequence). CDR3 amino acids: CASSQDLTSGSPHEQFF.

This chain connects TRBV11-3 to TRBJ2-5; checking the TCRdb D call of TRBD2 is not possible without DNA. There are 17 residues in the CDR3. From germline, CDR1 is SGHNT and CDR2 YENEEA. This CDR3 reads CASSFDQLAGAGGTQYF.

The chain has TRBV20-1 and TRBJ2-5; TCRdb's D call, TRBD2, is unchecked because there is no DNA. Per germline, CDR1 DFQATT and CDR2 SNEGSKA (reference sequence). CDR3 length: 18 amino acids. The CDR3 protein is CSLLGGVLGLAGKETQYF.

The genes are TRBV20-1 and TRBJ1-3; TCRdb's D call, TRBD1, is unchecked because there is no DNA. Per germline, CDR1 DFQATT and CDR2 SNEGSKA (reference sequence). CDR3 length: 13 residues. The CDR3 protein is CSARRGTGNTIYF.

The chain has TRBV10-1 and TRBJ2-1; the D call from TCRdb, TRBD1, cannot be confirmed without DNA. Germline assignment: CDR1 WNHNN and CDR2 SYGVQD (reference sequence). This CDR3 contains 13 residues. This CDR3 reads CASSGPRGGEQFF.

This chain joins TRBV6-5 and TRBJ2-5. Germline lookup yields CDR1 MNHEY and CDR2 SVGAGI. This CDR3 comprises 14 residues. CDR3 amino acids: CASSYSRLAETQYF.